This TCR beta chain was sequenced in a study of T cell changes during pregnancy in multiple sclerosis. The CDR3 is 14 amino acids. The germline V gene encodes CDR1 SGHRS and CDR2 YFSETQ. J gave up 3 bases and V 3 bases, and 4 bases lay outside the gene matches. Profiling relied on immunoSEQ multiplex PCR, and the TCRdb table lists in-frame clones only, not all of them. The sample includes about 47,000 clones, 85% to 90% seen only once; the top ten take roughly 8.5%. The chain carries TRBV5-1 and TRBJ2-7; 9 nucleotides match TRBD1. The specimen was CD8+ T cells from peripheral blood mononuclear cells, collected in the second trimester of pregnancy. The clonotype was recovered from a female donor with multiple sclerosis, enrolled in a pregnancy study. The chain's CDR3 is CASSSRDRVYEQYF. CDR3 bases: TGCGCCAGCAGCTCCCGGGACAGGGTCTACGAGCAGTACTTC. Looking up the rest from reference TRBV5-1 and TRBJ2-7 gives the full variable domain: KAGVTQTPRYLIKTRGQQVTLSCSPISGHRSVSWYQQTPGQGLQFLFEYFSETQRNKGNFPGRFSGRQFSNSRSEMNVSTLELGDSALYLCASSSRDRVYEQYFGPGTRLTVT.